The entry below gives a single T cell receptor beta chain sequence along with its context. This entry comes from a study of shared clonotypes between healthy human individuals. Study information: The cohort comprised a couple of women and a few men. Their ages spanned 18 to 49 years.

The protocol was immunoSEQ multiplex PCR, while the TCRdb copy is restricted to in-frame clones and leaves out a portion. The table has 450,000 to 500,000 clones, approximately 79% seen once. Germline loops: CDR1 MNHNY, CDR2 SVGAGI (reference sequence). The CDR3 has 14 amino acids. V was clipped by 4 bases and J by 7 bases, with 14 bases between them. Sequencing input: PBMCs. This TCR was recovered from a woman aged 40 to 55 in good health. Some clones in this sample may be carry-over from other donors' samples. The rearrangement uses TRBV6-6 and TRBJ2-4; D gene ambiguous. CDR3 in DNA: TGTGCCAGCAGTTCCTCGCTGACCGGGAACATTCAGTACTTC. Its protein product is CASSSSLTGNIQYF.